This T cell receptor beta chain was sequenced for a study of blood T cells in healthy people across ages. Broader study findings: Per million T cells, the diversity of TCR beta decreased roughly linearly as age advanced. Compared with aged donors, long-lived donors showed fewer expanded clones, suggesting selection.

The second PCR ran roughly 6 to 11 cycles with a sample-barcoded 5' primer and J-beta primers. TCRdb reprocessed the 5' RACE reads with MiXCR, giving one entry per CDR3 protein. The repertoire has under 1,000,000 distinct CDR3 sequences, about half of them found once; the top ten carry over 15%. CDR3 length: 14 amino acids. V dropped 5 bases and J dropped 3 bases, with 11 bases sitting between them. This clonotype was counted many times. Its antigen remains unidentified. This clonotype was sampled from an elderly man in good health. Sequencing was performed on blood. The chain joins TRBV12-3 or TRBV12-4 to TRBJ2-1, with D uncertain. In DNA, the CDR3 is TGTGCCAGCAGTCCACGCTTAAACTACAATGAGCAGTTCTTC. Translation gives CASSPRLNYNEQFF.